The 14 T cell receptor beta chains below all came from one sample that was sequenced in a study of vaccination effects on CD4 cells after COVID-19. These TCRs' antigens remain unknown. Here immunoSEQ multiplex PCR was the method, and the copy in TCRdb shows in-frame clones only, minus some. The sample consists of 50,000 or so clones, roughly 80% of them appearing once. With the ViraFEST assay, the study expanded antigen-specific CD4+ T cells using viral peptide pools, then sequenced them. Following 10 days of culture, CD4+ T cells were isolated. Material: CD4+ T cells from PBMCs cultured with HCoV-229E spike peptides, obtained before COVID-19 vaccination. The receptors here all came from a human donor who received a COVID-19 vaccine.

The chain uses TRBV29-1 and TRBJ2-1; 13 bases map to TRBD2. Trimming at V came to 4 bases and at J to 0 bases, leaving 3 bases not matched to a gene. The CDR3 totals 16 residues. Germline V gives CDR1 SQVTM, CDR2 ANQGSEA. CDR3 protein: CSVVTSGGASYNEQFF. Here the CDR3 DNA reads TGCAGCGTTGTTACTAGCGGGGGGGCCTCCTACAATGAGCAGTTCTTC.

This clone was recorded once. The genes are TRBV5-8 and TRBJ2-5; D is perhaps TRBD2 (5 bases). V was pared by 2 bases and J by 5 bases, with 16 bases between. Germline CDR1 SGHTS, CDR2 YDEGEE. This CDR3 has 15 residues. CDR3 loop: CASSFAGDPAETQYF. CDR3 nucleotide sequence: TGTGCCAGCAGCTTTGCGGGCGATCCCGCGGAGACCCAGTACTTC.

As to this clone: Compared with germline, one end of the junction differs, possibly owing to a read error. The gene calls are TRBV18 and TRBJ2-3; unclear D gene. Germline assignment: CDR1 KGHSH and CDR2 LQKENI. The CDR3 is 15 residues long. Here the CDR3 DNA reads TGTGCCAGCTCGCCACAACCATCTAGCACAGATACGCAGTATTTT. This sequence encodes CASSPQPSSTDTQYF.

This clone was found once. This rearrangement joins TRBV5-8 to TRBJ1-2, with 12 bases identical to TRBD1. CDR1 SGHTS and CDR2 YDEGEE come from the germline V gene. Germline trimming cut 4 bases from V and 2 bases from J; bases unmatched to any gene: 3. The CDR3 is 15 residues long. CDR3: CASSRDRGQNYGYTF. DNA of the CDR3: TGTGCCAGCAGCCGGGACAGGGGGCAAAACTATGGCTACACCTTC.

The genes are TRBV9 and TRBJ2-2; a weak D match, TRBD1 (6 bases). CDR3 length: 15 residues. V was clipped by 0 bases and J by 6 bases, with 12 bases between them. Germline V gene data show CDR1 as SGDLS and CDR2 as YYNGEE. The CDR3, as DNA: TGTGCCAGCAGCGTAGATTGGGGGCCGTCCGGGGAGCTGTTTTTT. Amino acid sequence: CASSVDWGPSGELFF.

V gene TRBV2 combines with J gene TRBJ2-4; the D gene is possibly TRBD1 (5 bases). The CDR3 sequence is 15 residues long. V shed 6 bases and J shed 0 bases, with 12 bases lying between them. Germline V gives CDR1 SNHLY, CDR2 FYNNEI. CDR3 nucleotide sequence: TGTGCCAGCAGAGGGCAGACAGTAGCCAAAAACATTCAGTACTTC. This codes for CASRGQTVAKNIQYF.

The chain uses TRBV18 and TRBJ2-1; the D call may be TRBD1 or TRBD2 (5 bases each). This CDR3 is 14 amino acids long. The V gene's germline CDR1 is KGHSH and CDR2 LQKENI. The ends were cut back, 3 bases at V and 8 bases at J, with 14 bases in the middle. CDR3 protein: CASSPQLGRDEQFF. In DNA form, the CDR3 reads TGTGCCAGCTCACCCCAATTGGGGCGGGATGAGCAGTTCTTC.

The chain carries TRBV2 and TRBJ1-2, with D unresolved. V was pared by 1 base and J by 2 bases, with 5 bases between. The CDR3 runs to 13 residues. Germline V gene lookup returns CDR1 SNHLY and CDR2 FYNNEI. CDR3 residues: CASSEEGNYGYTF. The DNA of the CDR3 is TGTGCCAGCAGTGAAGAGGGCAACTATGGCTACACCTTC.

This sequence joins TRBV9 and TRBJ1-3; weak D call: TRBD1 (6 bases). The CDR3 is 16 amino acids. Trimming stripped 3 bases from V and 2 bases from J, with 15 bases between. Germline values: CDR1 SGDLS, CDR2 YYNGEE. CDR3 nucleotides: TGTGCCAGCAGCGGCGTCCACAGGGTTGCTGGAAACACCATATATTTT. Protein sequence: CASSGVHRVAGNTIYF.

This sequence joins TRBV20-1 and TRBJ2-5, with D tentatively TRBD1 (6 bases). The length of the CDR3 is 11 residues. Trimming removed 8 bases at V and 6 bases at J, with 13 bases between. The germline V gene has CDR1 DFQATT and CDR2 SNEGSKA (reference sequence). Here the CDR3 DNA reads TGCAGTTCCACAGGGTACAAGACCCAGTACTTC. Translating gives CSSTGYKTQYF.

The CDR3 DNA is TGTGCCAGCAGTGCACAGGGGGCGCGCGCAGATACGCAGTATTTT. Encoded protein: CASSAQGARADTQYF. The chain joins TRBV28 to TRBJ2-3, with 9 bases fitting TRBD1. This CDR3 is 15 amino acids long. Unmatched junction bases numbered 7, after V lost 5 bases and J lost 4 bases. The germline CDR1 and CDR2 sequences are MDHEN and SYDVKM.

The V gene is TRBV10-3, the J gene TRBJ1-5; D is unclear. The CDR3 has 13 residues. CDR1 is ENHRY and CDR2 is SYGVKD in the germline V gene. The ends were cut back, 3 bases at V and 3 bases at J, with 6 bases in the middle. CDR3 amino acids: CAISEVDNQPQHF. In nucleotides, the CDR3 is TGTGCCATCAGTGAAGTTGACAATCAGCCCCAGCATTTT.

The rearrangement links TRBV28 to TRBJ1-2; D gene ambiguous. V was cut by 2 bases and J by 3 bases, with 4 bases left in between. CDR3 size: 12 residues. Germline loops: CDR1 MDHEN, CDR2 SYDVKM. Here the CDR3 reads CASSLGYYGYTF. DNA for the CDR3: TGTGCCAGCAGTTTAGGTTACTATGGCTACACCTTC.

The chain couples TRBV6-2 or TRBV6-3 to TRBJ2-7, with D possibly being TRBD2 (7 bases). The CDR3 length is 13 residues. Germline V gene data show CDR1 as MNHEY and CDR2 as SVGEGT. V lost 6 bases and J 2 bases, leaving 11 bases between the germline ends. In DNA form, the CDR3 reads TGTGCCAGCAGCCGCGGGGGCCCCTACGAGCAGTACGTC. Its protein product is CASSRGGPYEQYV.